This T cell receptor beta chain appears in the sequencing data of a study of CD8+ T cells in alopecia areata. Study context: The drug, oral tofacitinib, was given to treated patients at 5 to 10 mg twice daily. Overall study findings and caveats: In patients, TCRs were shared less clearly than in mice, and HLA may possibly be involved.

Individuals with alopecia areata gave both lesional scalp punch biopsies and peripheral blood for collection. V was trimmed by 6 bases and J by 1 base, leaving 7 bases between them. The CDR3 spans 12 residues. Germline CDR1 SGHDN, CDR2 FVKESK. Extraction and reverse transcription of RNA yielded cDNA as the sequencing template. The assay was immunoSEQ multiplex PCR, and TCRdb's table has in-frame clones only and misses some. The sample lists 150,000 or so clones; around 87% were seen once. As for this clone: No antigen is known for it.

This sequence originates from a human donor with alopecia areata. The material sequenced was CD8+ T cells sorted from blood, taken at week 0. The chain joins TRBV14 to TRBJ2-7; D is ambiguous. The DNA for the CDR3 is TGTGCCAGCAGTAGCTCGTCCTACGAGCAGTACTTC. Translation: CASSSSSYEQYF.